A single sample gave rise to the 19 T cell receptor beta chains below, sequenced in a study of shared clonotypes between healthy human individuals. Here immunoSEQ multiplex PCR was the method, and the copy in TCRdb shows in-frame clones only, minus some. The data hold around 700,000 clones, with about 78% observed a single time. The sample comprised memory CD4+ T cells sorted from blood. Subset meaning: CD45RA-negative fraction. Receptor source: a young woman in good health.

This clone was observed a handful of times. This chain links TRBV5-1 with TRBJ2-1; 10 nucleotides line up with TRBD1. The ends lost 3 bases at V and 13 bases at J; junction bases unmatched: 7. CDR3 length: 13 residues. Germline loops: CDR1 SGHRS, CDR2 YFSETQ. This CDR3 reads CASSSWDRGGQFF. CDR3 DNA: TGCGCCAGCAGCTCCTGGGACAGGGGTGGCCAGTTCTTC.

The rearrangement links TRBV5-5 to TRBJ2-4; D may be TRBD1 (7 bases). Germline CDR1 SGHKS, CDR2 YYEKEE (reference sequence). CDR3 size: 13 residues. Deletions cut 0 bases from V and 7 bases from J, with 8 bases between. CDR3 sequence reads: CASSLAGGNIQYF. The CDR3 DNA reads TGTGCCAGCAGCTTGGCAGGGGGGAACATTCAGTACTTC.

This clone occurred a few times. V gene TRBV5-1 combines with J gene TRBJ1-2; D uncertain. The ends were cut back, 4 bases at V and 6 bases at J, with 13 bases in the middle. There are 13 residues in the CDR3. CDR1 and CDR2 (germline): SGHRS, YFSETQ. The CDR3 nucleotides are TGCGCCAGCAGCACGAGTGAGGTGGATGGCTACACCTTC. Residues: CASSTSEVDGYTF.

This chain links TRBV11-2 with TRBJ2-6; TRBD1 or TRBD2 may be the D gene (5 bases each). V dropped 3 bases and J dropped 0 bases, with 9 bases sitting between them. Germline-derived CDR1 and CDR2 are SGHAT and FQNNGV. This CDR3 is built from 16 residues. The CDR3 DNA reads TGTGCCAGCAGCTTCGAGGGGAGCTCTGGGGCCAACGTCCTGACTTTC. Translation: CASSFEGSSGANVLTF. Full variable domain (outside the CDR3, taken from reference TRBV11-2 and TRBJ2-6): EAGVAQSPRYKIIEKRQSVAFWCNPISGHATLYWYQQILGQGPKLLIQFQNNGVVDDSQLPKDRFSAERLKGVDSTLKIQPAKLEDSAVYLCASSFEGSSGANVLTFGAGSRLTVL.

This clone was counted only a few times. V is TRBV5-1 and J is TRBJ1-1; 7 nucleotides match TRBD1. The ends lost 3 bases at V and 4 bases at J; junction bases unmatched: 9. Germline assignment: CDR1 SGHRS and CDR2 YFSETQ. The CDR3 contains 15 residues. CDR3: CASSSGQEGGTEAFF. CDR3 nucleotides: TGCGCCAGCAGCTCCGGACAGGAAGGCGGCACTGAAGCTTTCTTT.

This chain joins TRBV6-5 and TRBJ1-4; 7 nucleotides line up with TRBD1. This CDR3 spans 15 amino acids. V was pared by 4 bases and J by 3 bases, with 5 bases of the junction left unmatched. Per the germline V gene, CDR1 is MNHEY and CDR2 is SVGAGI. The CDR3 reads CASSSNRGANEKLFF. CDR3 sequence (DNA): TGTGCCAGCAGTTCCAACAGGGGCGCTAATGAAAAACTGTTTTTT.

The chain employs TRBV15 and TRBJ2-6; unclear D gene. The CDR3 is 15 amino acids. Trimming took off 0 bases at V and 1 base at J, with 4 bases between the two ends. Looked up from germline, CDR1 is LNHNV and CDR2 is YYDKDF (reference sequence). The CDR3 DNA reads TGTGCCACCAGCAGAGATAGGTCTGGGGCCAACGTCCTGACTTTC. Residues: CATSRDRSGANVLTF.

Worth noting for this clone: Other nucleotide sequences in the sample specify the same CDR3. The rearrangement joins TRBV28 to TRBJ1-2; D is perhaps TRBD1 (6 bases). The CDR3 covers 14 residues. The V end lost 7 bases, the J end lost 4 bases, and 16 bases lay between the germline ends. Germline V gene lookup returns CDR1 MDHEN and CDR2 SYDVKM. The CDR3 nucleotides are TGTGCCAGCACCCGAACGGGAGGGGGCTATGGCTACACCTTC. Translation: CASTRTGGGYGYTF.

This sequence joins TRBV6-5 and TRBJ2-3, with D possibly TRBD2 on 5 matching bases. Trimming removed 6 bases at V and 8 bases at J, with 15 bases between. The length of the CDR3 is 13 residues. Germline loops: CDR1 MNHEY, CDR2 SVGAGI. CDR3 DNA sequence: TGTGCCAGCAGCCTAGAGGGATCGGGTACGCAGTATTTT. This gives the protein CASSLEGSGTQYF.

V and J are TRBV6-6 and TRBJ1-1; weak D call: TRBD1 (5 bases). Trimming took 7 bases from V and 0 from J, leaving 12 bases between them. From germline, CDR1 is MNHNY and CDR2 SVGAGI (reference sequence). The length of the CDR3 is 14 residues. CDR3 residues: CASTNQGMNTEAFF. The CDR3 DNA sequence: TGTGCCAGCACCAACCAGGGTATGAACACTGAAGCTTTCTTT.

V is TRBV11-2 and J is TRBJ2-7; D unresolved. This CDR3 contains 16 residues. Trimming shortened V by 5 bases and J by 3 bases, and 20 bases separated the two germline ends. Germline loops: CDR1 SGHAT, CDR2 FQNNGV. CDR3 sequence reads: CASSPIWVFTVYEQYF. The CDR3 DNA reads TGTGCCAGCAGCCCGATCTGGGTCTTTACAGTCTACGAGCAGTACTTC.

The genes are TRBV18 and TRBJ2-7; maybe TRBD2 (5 bases). The CDR3 contains 15 residues. Germline loops: CDR1 KGHSH, CDR2 LQKENI. The V and J ends lost 0 bases and 5 bases respectively, with 14 bases between them. Here the CDR3 DNA reads TGTGCCAGCTCACCACCCCATCGAGGGCTTAACGAGCAGTACTTC. Amino acid sequence: CASSPPHRGLNEQYF.

This clone was detected only a few times. This chain joins TRBV12-5 and TRBJ2-1; 9 bases are shared with TRBD2. The V segment lost 7 bases and the J segment 8 bases; nucleotides outside the gene matches: 12. The CDR3 sequence is 15 residues long. Germline V gives CDR1 LGHNT, CDR2 FRNRAP. CDR3 region: CASADPSGMVDEQFF. The CDR3, as DNA: TGTGCTAGTGCCGATCCTAGCGGGATGGTCGATGAGCAGTTCTTC.

The V and J genes are TRBV28 and TRBJ1-2; D ambiguous. Germline loops: CDR1 MDHEN, CDR2 SYDVKM. The V gene lost 7 bases and the J gene lost 8 bases, with 11 bases spanning the gap. CDR3 length equals 11 residues. The CDR3: CASTQTRGYTF. The DNA for the CDR3 is TGTGCCAGCACCCAAACGAGGGGCTACACCTTC.

This clone was seen just once. The V and J genes are TRBV10-2 and TRBJ1-1; 11 bases map to TRBD1. This CDR3 is 13 amino acids long. Trimming took 6 bases from V and 6 from J; bases not matched to a gene: 3. Per germline, CDR1 WSHSY and CDR2 SAAADI. The CDR3 DNA reads TGCGCCAGCAGAGGACAGGGGGCATCTGAAGCTTTCTTT. It codes for CASRGQGASEAFF.

This sequence joins TRBV19 and TRBJ2-1; D remains unclear. The CDR3 is made up of 18 amino acids. Germline loops: CDR1 LNHDA, CDR2 SQIVND (reference sequence). The V end was cut by 5 bases, the J end by 0 bases, with 20 bases between. The CDR3 nucleotides read TGTGCCAGTAGTCCTCCCCCTACCGGAGTGAGCTCCTACAATGAGCAGTTCTTC. Translating gives CASSPPPTGVSSYNEQFF.

The chain is built from TRBV19 and TRBJ1-3; D remains unclear. The V gene's germline CDR1 is LNHDA and CDR2 SQIVND (reference sequence). This CDR3 contains 17 residues. Trimming left V 6 bases short and J 0 bases short, with 18 bases between. The CDR3 sequence is CASRTPGRLNSGNTIYF. DNA for the CDR3: TGTGCCAGTAGGACCCCCGGGAGACTAAACTCTGGAAACACCATATATTTT.

The chain couples TRBV2 to TRBJ2-3, with D perhaps TRBD2 (6 bases). V dropped 5 bases and J dropped 1 base, with 13 bases sitting between them. CDR3 length: 15 residues. The V gene's germline CDR1 is SNHLY and CDR2 FYNNEI. In DNA form, the CDR3 reads TGTGCCAGCAGTAAGCTGGGAGGACGCACAGATACGCAGTATTTT. This gives the protein CASSKLGGRTDTQYF.

The V gene is TRBV28, the J gene TRBJ2-1; possible D gene TRBD2, 7 bases. The CDR3 length is 15 residues. V was clipped by 5 bases and J by 3 bases, with 14 bases between them. CDR1 and CDR2 from the germline V gene are MDHEN and SYDVKM. CDR3: CASSTWEGHYNEQFF. The CDR3 bases are TGTGCCAGCAGTACCTGGGAGGGACACTACAATGAGCAGTTCTTC.